Following are 10 T cell receptor beta chains from one sample sequenced in a study of blood T cells in healthy people across ages. Primers used in a second PCR of roughly 6 to 11 cycles were a sample-barcoded 5' primer and a J-beta primer mix. TCRdb re-called the 5' RACE reads through MiXCR, storing one row per CDR3 protein. The table includes around 500,000 distinct CDR3 sequences, roughly 48% detected once. The sequenced material came from blood. The receptors derive from a man at least 80 years old in good health.

This CDR3 is CASSVGTSGSDSEQYF. The DNA of the CDR3 is TGTGCCAGCAGCGTAGGGACTAGCGGGAGTGATTCCGAGCAGTACTTC. The chain links TRBV9 to TRBJ2-5, with 13 bases matching TRBD2. The DNA matches TRBJ2-7 better at its end, which makes the J call doubtful. Looked up from germline, CDR1 is SGDLS and CDR2 is YYNGEE. The CDR3 is 16 amino acids.

This clonotype was seen only a few times. The rearrangement links TRBV6-2 or TRBV6-3 to TRBJ1-6; the D gene is possibly TRBD1 (5 bases). V dropped 4 bases and J dropped 6 bases, with 13 bases sitting between them. This CDR3 has 15 amino acids. Germline V gene lookup returns CDR1 MNHEY and CDR2 SVGEGT. The CDR3: CASSLGLPRNSPLHF. The CDR3 DNA sequence: TGTGCCAGCAGTTTGGGACTACCGCGTAATTCACCCCTCCACTTT.

The chain joins TRBV7-8 to TRBJ2-5, with 7 bases aligning to TRBD2. V was clipped by 5 bases and J by 11 bases; unmatched bases: 20. This CDR3 spans 16 amino acids. Germline V lookup: CDR1 SGHVS, CDR2 FQNEAQ. CDR3 residues: CASSPQWGPLLREQYF. The CDR3 DNA reads TGTGCCAGCAGCCCGCAATGGGGCCCCCTATTGCGGGAGCAGTACTTC.

The CDR3: CASSPPAYEQYF. The CDR3 region has the DNA TGCGCCAGCAGCCCCCCCGCCTACGAGCAGTACTTC. The chain links TRBV5-1 to TRBJ2-7; D remains unclear. Deletions cut 4 bases from V and 2 bases from J, with 7 bases between. CDR1 and CDR2 from the germline V gene are SGHRS and YFSETQ. This CDR3 is 12 amino acids long.

The rearrangement uses TRBV27 and TRBJ2-1, with 14 bases fitting TRBD2. Germline V gene sequence: CDR1 MNHEY, CDR2 SMNVEV (reference sequence). This CDR3 is built from 19 residues. V was clipped by 1 base and J by 4 bases; unmatched bases: 9. The CDR3 DNA sequence: TGTGCCAGCAGTTTATATCGACTAGCGGGGGGGCCTGGGTACAATGAGCAGTTCTTC. It specifies CASSLYRLAGGPGYNEQFF.

This clonotype has only a few counts. The chain combines TRBV7-3 with TRBJ2-5, with D unresolved. Deletions cut 0 bases from V and 11 bases from J, with 13 bases between. Germline loops: CDR1 SGHTA, CDR2 FQGTGA. The CDR3 extends over 13 amino acids. The CDR3 protein is CASSLTFASEQYF. CDR3 nucleotides: TGTGCCAGCAGCTTAACGTTTGCGTCAGAGCAGTACTTC.

The chain employs TRBV20-1 and TRBJ2-3, with 7 bases fitting TRBD1. V shed 2 bases and J 0 bases; nucleotides not matched to a gene: 2. Per germline, CDR1 DFQATT and CDR2 SNEGSKA (reference sequence). This CDR3 comprises 14 residues. Written as DNA, the CDR3 is TGCAGTGCTAGACAGGGGGTTAGCACAGATACGCAGTATTTT. Its protein product is CSARQGVSTDTQYF.

This clonotype was observed a few times. CDR3 amino acids: CASSLEDGTGYYGYTF. CDR3 DNA: TGTGCCAGCAGCTTAGAAGACGGGACAGGTTATTATGGCTACACCTTC. V and J are TRBV7-2 and TRBJ1-2; 8 bases are shared with TRBD1. The germline CDR1 and CDR2 sequences are SGHTA and FQGNSA. V shed 1 base and J 5 bases; nucleotides not matched to a gene: 9. This CDR3 contains 16 residues.

The chain joins TRBV20-1 to TRBJ2-5; tentative D call: TRBD2 (5 bases). Looked up from germline, CDR1 is DFQATT and CDR2 is SNEGSKA (reference sequence). The V gene lost 2 bases and the J gene lost 7 bases, with 11 bases spanning the gap. CDR3 length: 12 residues. CDR3 coding DNA: TGCAGTGCTAGACCGGGGTCGGGGACCCAGTACTTC. Translating it yields CSARPGSGTQYF.

This chain joins TRBV4-1 and TRBJ2-1, with D perhaps TRBD2 (5 bases). Germline V CDR1 and CDR2: MGHRA, YSYEKL. Trimming cost V 0 bases and J 8 bases, with 11 bases left between them. The CDR3 loop spans 14 amino acids. CDR3 in DNA: TGCGCCAGCAGCCAAGAGTCGACGAGGGATGAGCAGTTCTTC. Protein sequence: CASSQESTRDEQFF.